The T cell receptor (beta chain) described here comes from a study of blood T cell repertoires in COVID-19. CDR1 SGHTA and CDR2 FQGNSA come from the germline V gene. There are 13 residues in the CDR3. Trimming cost V 2 bases and J 8 bases, with 12 bases left between them. Here immunoSEQ multiplex PCR was the method, and the copy in TCRdb shows in-frame clones only, minus some. Here the sample spans 200,000 or so clones, 75% to 90% being singletons. Sequencing was done on a sample of peripheral blood. This chain joins TRBV7-2 and TRBJ1-2; a possible D gene is TRBD1 (5 bases). The TCR was taken from a man aged 30 to 45 with COVID-19, enrolled during active disease. The chain's CDR3 is CASSLWQGRGYTF. CDR3 DNA: TGTGCCAGCAGCTTATGGCAGGGTCGGGGCTACACCTTC.